These 23 T cell receptor beta chains share one sample of origin, sequenced in a study of blood T cell repertoires in COVID-19. Method: immunoSEQ multiplex PCR; TCRdb's copy keeps in-frame clones and lacks some. The sample consists of a few hundred thousand clones, around 88% of them appearing once. Material: peripheral blood. The source of these receptors is a woman aged 30 to 39 who had recovered from COVID-19.

V and J are TRBV5-1 and TRBJ1-2; no clear D gene. The germline V and J ends were trimmed by 0 bases and 3 bases, with 12 bases remaining between them. The CDR3 extends over 15 amino acids. The germline CDR1 and CDR2 sequences are SGHRS and YFSETQ. The DNA of the CDR3 is TGCGCCAGCAGCTTGGAACGGGTTTCGGACTATGGCTACACCTTC. Translated: CASSLERVSDYGYTF.

The rearrangement uses TRBV3-1 (or the pseudogene TRBV3-2) and TRBJ2-1; a weak D match, TRBD1 (6 bases). There are 14 residues in the CDR3. V lost 1 base and J 7 bases, leaving 11 bases between the germline ends. CDR1 and CDR2 from the germline V gene are LGHDT and YNNKEL (reference sequence). The chain's CDR3 is CASSQGGTGNEQFF. CDR3 bases: TGTGCCAGCAGCCAAGGGGGAACAGGGAATGAGCAGTTCTTC.

This sequence joins TRBV29-1 and TRBJ1-6; 7 bases are shared with TRBD1. This CDR3 contains 13 residues. Trimming cost V 4 bases and J 9 bases; bases outside gene matches: 6. Germline V gene lookup returns CDR1 SQVTM and CDR2 ANQGSEA. CDR3 in DNA: TGCAGCGTTGGTACAGGACAGGCTTCACCCCTCCACTTT. Its protein product is CSVGTGQASPLHF.

The rearrangement links TRBV4-3 to TRBJ2-5, with 8 bases lining up with TRBD2. The germline V gene encodes CDR1 LGHNA and CDR2 YSLEER. The CDR3 has 19 residues. J lost 4 bases, V lost 2 bases, and 18 bases had no gene match. CDR3 region: CASSQLPPQSGGPGETQYF. CDR3 bases: TGCGCCAGCAGCCAACTTCCCCCCCAGAGCGGGGGTCCGGGAGAGACCCAGTACTTC.

The chain uses TRBV13 and TRBJ2-5; D is unclear. The CDR3 contains 15 residues. Trimming left V 0 bases short and J 2 bases short, with 10 bases between. The germline gives CDR1 PRHDT, CDR2 FYEKMQ (reference sequence). The CDR3 DNA sequence: TGTGCCAGCAGCTTAGGGACATACAAGCAAGAGACCCAGTACTTC. It encodes CASSLGTYKQETQYF.

The chain employs TRBV27 and TRBJ2-1; TRBD1 might be the D (6 bases). Germline CDR1 and CDR2: MNHEY and SMNVEV (reference sequence). This CDR3 comprises 15 residues. Trimming cost V 5 bases and J 4 bases, with 15 bases left between them. CDR3 sequence: CASSPHPGQYNEQFF. As DNA, the CDR3 is TGTGCCAGCAGTCCTCATCCCGGACAGTACAATGAGCAGTTCTTC.

The table lists this clone with a count of one. The rearrangement uses TRBV12-3 or TRBV12-4 and TRBJ1-1, with D uncertain. This CDR3 contains 12 residues. The V gene lost 7 bases and the J gene lost 1 base, with 7 bases spanning the gap. CDR3 protein: CASTDWNTEAFF. DNA for the CDR3: TGTGCCAGCACCGACTGGAACACTGAAGCTTTCTTT.

The gene calls are TRBV28 and TRBJ2-6; no reliable D call. In germline, CDR1 is MDHEN, CDR2 SYDVKM. The CDR3 has 19 amino acids. The V end lost 4 bases, the J end lost 0 bases, and 19 bases lay between the germline ends. CDR3 in DNA: TGTGCCAGCAGTTCCCTCCGCGAGAGTCACTACTCTGGGGCCAACGTCCTGACTTTC. It yields the protein CASSSLRESHYSGANVLTF.

CDR3 region: CASTGGTEAFF. The CDR3 nucleotides are TGTGCCAGCACCGGGGGCACTGAAGCTTTCTTT. The chain is built from TRBV6-6 and TRBJ1-1, with D possibly TRBD1 on 5 matching bases. Germline CDR1 MNHNY, CDR2 SVGAGI (reference sequence). The CDR3 runs to 11 residues. With 7 bases removed from V and 4 bases from J, the gap between germline ends came to 7 bases.

J is TRBJ2-1 and V is TRBV2, with 12 bases fitting TRBD2. The CDR3 sequence is 14 residues long. J gave up 3 bases and V 10 bases, and 4 bases lay outside the gene matches. Per the germline V gene, CDR1 is SNHLY and CDR2 is FYNNEI. CDR3 DNA: TGTGCCACGCAGGGACTAGCGGGCTACAATGAGCAGTTCTTC. The encoded protein is CATQGLAGYNEQFF.

The V call is TRBV5-1, the J call TRBJ2-5; 8 bases line up with TRBD1. Trimming at V came to 0 bases and at J to 2 bases, leaving 3 bases not matched to a gene. CDR1 and CDR2 (germline): SGHRS, YFSETQ. The CDR3 has 15 amino acids. CDR3 region: CASSLGQGPQETQYF. The CDR3, as DNA: TGCGCCAGCAGCTTGGGACAGGGGCCGCAAGAGACCCAGTACTTC.

The rearrangement joins TRBV5-6 to TRBJ1-2; D may be TRBD1 (5 bases). This CDR3 is 16 amino acids long. Deletions cut 0 bases from V and 4 bases from J, with 16 bases between. The germline V gene encodes CDR1 SGHDT and CDR2 YYEEEE. The CDR3 region has the DNA TGTGCCAGCAGCTTGGGCCCAGGGCCCGACCCCTATGGCTACACCTTC. Amino acids: CASSLGPGPDPYGYTF.

This clone was seen once. The chain joins TRBV5-1 to TRBJ1-2, with D unclear. Germline V lookup: CDR1 SGHRS, CDR2 YFSETQ. Trimming pared 4 bases from V and 1 base from J, leaving 14 bases between. The CDR3 is 15 amino acids. In DNA form, the CDR3 reads TGCGCCAGCAGCCCCGAACCCGCCGGTAACTATGGCTACACCTTC. Translated: CASSPEPAGNYGYTF.

V usage is TRBV19 and J usage is TRBJ1-1; D is possibly TRBD1 (5 bases). V shed 4 bases and J shed 8 bases, with 20 bases lying between them. The CDR3 spans 15 residues. Looked up from germline, CDR1 is LNHDA and CDR2 is SQIVND (reference sequence). The CDR3 DNA is TGTGCCAGTAGTAGGCCGGGACTTCTTATCGGGGAAGCTTTCTTT. Translating gives CASSRPGLLIGEAFF.

This chain links TRBV29-1 with TRBJ1-3; maybe TRBD1 (5 bases). The germline V and J ends were trimmed by 6 bases and 0 bases, with 12 bases remaining between them. The V gene's germline CDR1 is SQVTM and CDR2 ANQGSEA. The CDR3 has 14 amino acids. CDR3 nucleotides: TGCAGCGTGAATCTGGACAACTCTGGAAACACCATATATTTT. Translating it yields CSVNLDNSGNTIYF.

This rearrangement joins TRBV3-1 (or the pseudogene TRBV3-2) to TRBJ1-3, with D hard to call. Germline CDR1 LGHDT, CDR2 YNNKEL (reference sequence). The CDR3 length is 14 residues. Trimming stripped 7 bases from V and 0 bases from J, with 10 bases between. The DNA for the CDR3 is TGTGCCAGCACCCAGTCTGTCTCTGGAAACACCATATATTTT. It encodes CASTQSVSGNTIYF.

The genes are TRBV7-2 and TRBJ2-2; maybe TRBD2 (7 bases). The ends were cut back, 5 bases at V and 6 bases at J, with 22 bases in the middle. CDR1 is SGHTA and CDR2 is FQGNSA in the germline V gene. This CDR3 region has 17 residues. The CDR3, as DNA: TGTGCCAGCAGCAACGTCCCGAGGGGGGGGGCCTCCGGGGAGCTGTTTTTT. Protein product: CASSNVPRGGASGELFF. The full variable domain, completed using reference TRBV7-2 and TRBJ2-2, is GAGVSQSPSNKVTEKGKDVELRCDPISGHTALYWYRQSLGQGLEFLIYFQGNSAPDKSGLPSDRFSAERTGGSVSTLTIQRTQQEDSAVYLCASSNVPRGGASGELFFGEGSRLTVL.

The rearrangement links TRBV7-7 to TRBJ2-5, with D possibly being TRBD2 (5 bases). Germline V gene lookup returns CDR1 SSHAT and CDR2 FNYEAQ (reference sequence). V lost 1 base to trimming and J lost 5 bases, with 14 bases between them. The CDR3 loop spans 15 amino acids. The CDR3 reads CASSLGTGSAETQYF. CDR3 coding DNA: TGTGCCAGCAGCTTAGGAACGGGAAGTGCGGAGACCCAGTACTTC.

The gene calls are TRBV7-2 and TRBJ1-1; D perhaps matches TRBD1 (6 bases). The CDR3 runs 17 residues. Trimming took off 3 bases at V and 0 bases at J, with 17 bases between the two ends. Germline V gives CDR1 SGHTA, CDR2 FQGNSA. In DNA, the CDR3 is TGTGCCAGCAGCTTCCACCCTCGGACAGCCATGAACACTGAAGCTTTCTTT. The encoded protein is CASSFHPRTAMNTEAFF.

The rearrangement links TRBV5-1 to TRBJ1-4, with TRBD1 identical over 9 bases. The CDR3 covers 18 residues. Trimming removed 4 bases from V and 6 bases from J; junction bases left unmatched: 16. Germline V gene sequence: CDR1 SGHRS, CDR2 YFSETQ. The CDR3 loop reads CASSAGLLRGTGHEKLFF. For the CDR3, the DNA is TGCGCCAGCAGCGCAGGCTTACTGCGGGGGACAGGGCATGAAAAACTGTTTTTT.

The V and J genes are TRBV6-5 and TRBJ1-5; D possibly corresponds to TRBD1 (6 bases). Germline loops: CDR1 MNHEY, CDR2 SVGAGI. There are 14 residues in the CDR3. Between the trimmed V and J ends, which lost 5 bases and 5 bases, there was a span of 13 bases. CDR3 protein: CASSPTGIYQPQHF. Here the CDR3 DNA reads TGTGCCAGCAGTCCAACAGGGATTTATCAGCCCCAGCATTTT.

The chain employs TRBV10-1 and TRBJ2-2, with 8 bases matching TRBD1. Germline V CDR1 and CDR2: WNHNN, SYGVQD (reference sequence). This CDR3 is 16 amino acids long. The trim removed 2 bases at V and 2 bases at J, leaving 4 bases unmatched. The CDR3 nucleotides are TGCGCCAGCAGTGAGAGCAGGGGGCGCAACACCGGGGAGCTGTTTTTT. It translates to CASSESRGRNTGELFF.

This chain links TRBV21-1 with TRBJ2-1; the D call of TRBD2 is as the table states it, not checked on the DNA. TRBV21-1 is a recognized pseudogene. This CDR3 comprises 14 residues. This CDR3 is CASSKCGGYNEQFF. CDR3 nucleotides: TGTGCCAGCAGCAAATGTGGCGGGTACAATGAGCAGTTCTTC.